Shown below are 32 T cell receptor beta chains from a single sample sequenced in a study of CD8 T cells in ankylosing spondylitis. TCRdb recomputed calls from the 5' RACE reads with MiXCR, one row per CDR3 protein. In the table there are 80,000 to 90,000 distinct CDR3 sequences, approximately 30% of which are singletons. Sequenced material: blood, either unsorted or a sorted T cell fraction (not recorded which). The receptors were gathered from a male donor with ankylosing spondylitis or in good health (not recorded which).

The chain carries TRBV5-1 and TRBJ2-3; a weak D match, TRBD1 (6 bases). Trimming shortened V by 5 bases and J by 0 bases, and 10 bases separated the two germline ends. CDR1 and CDR2 from the germline V gene are SGHRS and YFSETQ. This CDR3 has 14 residues. The CDR3 DNA sequence: TGCGCCAGCAGAGGACAGACTAGCACAGATACGCAGTATTTT. Amino acids: CASRGQTSTDTQYF.

In its sample, this clonotype was seen many times. This chain joins TRBV29-1 and TRBJ1-1, with 9 bases that match TRBD1. The ends lost 5 bases at V and 0 bases at J; junction bases unmatched: 10. The CDR3 has 16 amino acids. The germline gives CDR1 SQVTM, CDR2 ANQGSEA. The CDR3 bases are TGCAGCGTTCGAGACAGGGGGATCCTCCTGAACACTGAAGCTTTCTTT. Translating it yields CSVRDRGILLNTEAFF. Variable domain in full (rest from reference TRBV29-1 and TRBJ1-1): SAVISQKPSRDICQRGTSLTIQCQVDSQVTMMFWYRQQPGQSLTLIATANQGSEATYESGFVIDKFPISRPNLTFSTLTVSNMSPEDSSIYLCSVRDRGILLNTEAFFGQGTRLTVV.

The V call is TRBV4-1, the J call TRBJ2-7; maybe TRBD2 (8 bases). Trimming shortened V by 2 bases and J by 7 bases, and 21 bases separated the two germline ends. Germline values: CDR1 MGHRA, CDR2 YSYEKL. The CDR3 is 16 residues long. In nucleotides, the CDR3 is TGCGCCAGCAGCCAATCGGGACTAGAGGGGGCGCGGGAGCAGTACTTC. It encodes CASSQSGLEGAREQYF.

The chain employs TRBV6-5 and TRBJ2-1; TRBD1 matches at 9 bases. The CDR3 runs to 16 residues. CDR1 MNHEY and CDR2 SVGAGI come from the germline V gene. J was trimmed by 0 bases and V by 2 bases; bases with no gene match: 2. Here the CDR3 reads CASSYADRGSYNEQFF. Here the CDR3 DNA reads TGTGCCAGCAGTTACGCGGACAGGGGCTCCTACAATGAGCAGTTCTTC.

This clonotype has just a few counts. This rearrangement joins TRBV5-1 to TRBJ2-5, with D perhaps TRBD2 (6 bases). V lost 0 bases and J 5 bases, leaving 17 bases between the germline ends. Germline V gene data show CDR1 as SGHRS and CDR2 as YFSETQ. The CDR3 extends over 16 amino acids. In nucleotides, the CDR3 is TGCGCCAGCAGCTTGGATATTAGGGGAGGTTGGGAGACCCAGTACTTC. Its translation: CASSLDIRGGWETQYF. Using reference TRBV5-1 and TRBJ2-5 for the parts outside the CDR3, the full variable domain is KAGVTQTPRYLIKTRGQQVTLSCSPISGHRSVSWYQQTPGQGLQFLFEYFSETQRNKGNFPGRFSGRQFSNSRSEMNVSTLELGDSALYLCASSLDIRGGWETQYFGPGTRLLVL.

The rearrangement uses TRBV7-2 and TRBJ1-3; D unresolved. With 4 bases removed from V and 1 base from J, the gap between germline ends came to 14 bases. The CDR3 is 16 amino acids. The germline gives CDR1 SGHTA, CDR2 FQGNSA. In DNA, the CDR3 is TGTGCCAGCAGCTATTTTTTATGGGGATCTGGAAACACCATATATTTT. Translated, it gives CASSYFLWGSGNTIYF.

The sample holds a few counts of this clonotype. The chain joins TRBV12-3 or TRBV12-4 to TRBJ1-5; D call uncertain. This CDR3 region has 12 residues. The ends were cut back, 1 base at V and 6 bases at J, with 4 bases in the middle. The CDR3 loop is CASSLGVQPQHF. In nucleotides, the CDR3 is TGTGCCAGCAGTTTAGGGGTTCAGCCCCAGCATTTT.

This clonotype has just a few counts. V is TRBV25-1 and J is TRBJ2-1; no clear D. Germline V gene lookup returns CDR1 MGHDK and CDR2 SYGVNS. The CDR3 contains 11 residues. Trimming removed 2 bases at V and 8 bases at J, with 4 bases between. The CDR3 sequence is CASSEAHEQFF. In DNA form, the CDR3 reads TGTGCCAGCAGTGAAGCACATGAGCAGTTCTTC. Looking up the rest from reference TRBV25-1 and TRBJ2-1 gives the full variable domain: EADIYQTPRYLVIGTGKKITLECSQTMGHDKMYWYQQDPGMELHLIHYSYGVNSTEKGDLSSESTVSRIRTEHFPLTLESARPSHTSQYLCASSEAHEQFFGPGTRLTVL.

This clonotype was detected only a few times. The V and J genes are TRBV4-2 and TRBJ1-2; D might be TRBD1 (6 bases). This CDR3 is built from 19 residues. Trimming shortened V by 5 bases and J by 3 bases, and 28 bases separated the two germline ends. CDR1 is LGHNA, CDR2 YNFKEQ, per germline. In nucleotides, the CDR3 is TGTGCCAGCAGCGTAAAACCCCAGGGGTTAATAATTCGGGACTATGGCTACACCTTC. Its protein product is CASSVKPQGLIIRDYGYTF.

This clonotype was counted a few times. J is TRBJ1-2 and V is TRBV18, with unresolved D. The V end lost 2 bases, the J end lost 6 bases, and 19 bases lay between the germline ends. This CDR3 is built from 16 residues. Germline loops: CDR1 KGHSH, CDR2 LQKENI. CDR3 DNA sequence: TGTGCCAGCTCACCAAGTCTGCTCTTAGGGTTTGATGGCTACACCTTC. It is translated as CASSPSLLLGFDGYTF.

This clonotype was found many times. For the CDR3, the DNA is TGCAGTGCTATAAGGATCGGGGAAGAAGCTTTCTTT. Translation gives CSAIRIGEEAFF. This chain joins TRBV20-1 and TRBJ1-1; unclear D gene. V was cut by 4 bases and J by 8 bases, with 14 bases left in between. The germline gives CDR1 DFQATT, CDR2 SNEGSKA (reference sequence). The CDR3 extends over 12 amino acids.

Only a few counts were recorded for this clonotype. This chain links TRBV7-9 with TRBJ1-2; 9 bases map to TRBD1. This CDR3 region has 15 residues. V shed 5 bases, J shed 2 bases, and the junction held 6 bases outside the gene matches. Germline CDR1 is SEHNR and CDR2 is FQNEAQ (reference sequence). As DNA, the CDR3 is TGTGCCAGCAGCGTCCGGGACAGGGCCAACTATGGCTACACCTTC. This translates into CASSVRDRANYGYTF.

The V gene is TRBV6-6, the J gene TRBJ1-2; 8 nucleotides agree with TRBD1. The trim removed 9 bases at V and 3 bases at J, leaving 6 bases unmatched. The V gene's germline CDR1 is MNHNY and CDR2 SVGAGI (reference sequence). The CDR3 contains 13 residues. This CDR3 reads CASTGGSDYGYTF. DNA for the CDR3: TGTGCCAGTACAGGGGGAAGTGACTATGGCTACACCTTC.

V is TRBV7-2 and J is TRBJ1-5, with TRBD1 matching over 7 bases. Trimming cost V 2 bases and J 4 bases; bases outside gene matches: 5. From germline, CDR1 is SGHTA and CDR2 FQGNSA. The CDR3 consists of 15 residues. CDR3 DNA sequence: TGTGCCAGCAGCTTACGGGGACAGTTTAATCAGCCCCAGCATTTT. Its protein is CASSLRGQFNQPQHF.

The chain carries TRBV7-2 and TRBJ2-5; D may match TRBD1 or TRBD2 (6 bases each). The CDR3 is made up of 15 amino acids. V was shortened by 5 bases and J by 2 bases, with 15 bases between the two germline ends. Germline CDR1 and CDR2: SGHTA and FQGNSA. This CDR3 reads CASSQGGSGQETQYF. CDR3 nucleotides: TGTGCCAGCAGCCAAGGGGGGAGTGGGCAAGAGACCCAGTACTTC.

This clonotype has a count of ten or more. The J gene is TRBJ2-3, the V gene TRBV27; the D gene is possibly TRBD2 (6 bases). The length of the CDR3 is 14 residues. The germline CDR1 and CDR2 sequences are MNHEY and SMNVEV (reference sequence). The V end lost 3 bases, the J end lost 6 bases, and 13 bases lay between the germline ends. The DNA of the CDR3 is TGTGCCAGCAGTTTCCCCGGAGGGGAGGATACGCAGTATTTT. Amino acid sequence: CASSFPGGEDTQYF.

This chain uses TRBV4-2 with TRBJ2-1; no reliable D call. Germline CDR1 and CDR2: LGHNA and YNFKEQ. The V and J ends lost 0 bases and 3 bases respectively, with 18 bases between them. The CDR3 has 18 amino acids. The CDR3 DNA reads as TGTGCCAGCAGCCAAGACAGGAGACCAGCGCTCCTCTACAATGAGCAGTTCTTC. This codes for CASSQDRRPALLYNEQFF.

This clonotype was recorded a few times. The rearrangement links TRBV6-5 to TRBJ1-5; tentatively, D is TRBD1 (5 bases). This CDR3 comprises 12 residues. Trimming took off 6 bases at V and 6 bases at J, with 9 bases between the two ends. Looked up from germline, CDR1 is MNHEY and CDR2 is SVGAGI. The CDR3 reads CASSMRGQPQHF. The CDR3 nucleotides read TGTGCCAGCAGCATGAGGGGTCAGCCCCAGCATTTT.

This clonotype was seen a few times. The chain uses TRBV5-1 and TRBJ1-3; D uncertain. CDR1 and CDR2 from the germline V gene are SGHRS and YFSETQ. The V end was cut by 1 base, the J end by 4 bases, with 12 bases between. The CDR3 has 15 amino acids. CDR3 protein: CASSLTGPGGNTIYF. The CDR3 nucleotides are TGCGCCAGCAGCTTGACTGGGCCAGGCGGAAACACCATATATTTT.

This clonotype was recorded a few times. V and J are TRBV5-1 and TRBJ2-3; TRBD2 agrees at 9 bases. This CDR3 region has 15 residues. V lost 0 bases to trimming and J lost 3 bases; unmatched junction nucleotides: 2. CDR1 is SGHRS, CDR2 YFSETQ, per germline. The CDR3 DNA is TGCGCCAGCAGCTTGGCCCTAGCGGGAACAGATACGCAGTATTTT. Amino acids: CASSLALAGTDTQYF.

This clonotype was seen a handful of times. The chain has TRBV20-1 and TRBJ2-5; TRBD2 agrees at 8 bases. The CDR3 totals 15 residues. The germline V gene has CDR1 DFQATT and CDR2 SNEGSKA (reference sequence). The J segment lost 3 bases and the V segment lost 1 base, leaving 7 bases of the junction unmatched. The CDR3 DNA sequence: TGCAGTGCTAGAGCTCCCGGGACTAGAAAAGAGACCCAGTACTTC. This sequence encodes CSARAPGTRKETQYF.

V usage is TRBV12-3 or TRBV12-4 and J usage is TRBJ1-4; TRBD1 might be the D (6 bases). The CDR3 is made up of 15 amino acids. V lost 8 bases and J lost 1, with 14 bases in between. The CDR3: CASGRTDGTNEKLFF. For the CDR3, the DNA is TGTGCCAGCGGTAGGACAGATGGAACTAATGAAAAACTGTTTTTT.

Ten or more counts support this clonotype. The chain employs TRBV5-1 and TRBJ1-1; D gene unclear. CDR1 is SGHRS and CDR2 is YFSETQ in the germline V gene. The CDR3 is 13 amino acids. Trimming stripped 3 bases from V and 0 bases from J, with 6 bases between. The CDR3, as DNA: TGCGCCAGCAGCTCAACAGTGAACACTGAAGCTTTCTTT. This gives the protein CASSSTVNTEAFF.

The J gene is TRBJ2-3, the V gene TRBV11-1; TRBD2 matches 13 bases. The length of the CDR3 is 16 residues. The V gene's germline CDR1 is SGHAT and CDR2 FQDESV (reference sequence). J was trimmed by 3 bases and V by 3 bases; bases with no gene match: 3. In nucleotides, the CDR3 is TGTGCCAGCAGCTTCGGACTAGCGGGAGTAACAGATACGCAGTATTTT. It specifies CASSFGLAGVTDTQYF.

There are many counts of this clonotype. The chain joins TRBV12-3 or TRBV12-4 to TRBJ1-5, with D unclear. There are 13 residues in the CDR3. V was shortened by 7 bases and J by 4 bases, with 11 bases between the two germline ends. The CDR3 DNA reads TGTGCCAGCACCCTCCTGCTTAATCAGCCCCAGCATTTT. It is translated as CASTLLLNQPQHF.

This clonotype was counted ten times or more. The V gene is TRBV6-1, the J gene TRBJ1-3; D uncertain. V dropped 4 bases and J dropped 3 bases, with 7 bases sitting between them. CDR1 is MNHNS and CDR2 is SASEGT in the germline V gene. This CDR3 contains 13 residues. Written as DNA, the CDR3 is TGTGCCAGCAGTGCGGAGCTTGGAAACACCATATATTTT. Translation gives CASSAELGNTIYF.

The chain carries TRBV5-6 and TRBJ2-2, with unresolved D. In germline, CDR1 is SGHDT, CDR2 YYEEEE. This CDR3 is built from 13 residues. V was trimmed by 4 bases and J by 6 bases, leaving 10 bases between them. The CDR3 DNA follows: TGTGCCAGCAGCCAGACTCCTGCCGGGGAGCTGTTTTTT. Translated: CASSQTPAGELFF.

The rearrangement uses TRBV18 and TRBJ2-7; TRBD1 or TRBD2 may be the D gene (5 bases each). The germline V gene has CDR1 KGHSH and CDR2 LQKENI. This CDR3 is built from 12 residues. Trimming stripped 8 bases from V and 5 bases from J, with 13 bases between. The CDR3 bases are TGTGCCAGCACTCCCATGGGGGACGAGCAGTACTTC. It translates to CASTPMGDEQYF.

J is TRBJ2-3 and V is TRBV10-3; D unresolved. Deletions cut 3 bases from V and 11 bases from J, with 9 bases between. This CDR3 spans 11 amino acids. The germline CDR1 and CDR2 sequences are ENHRY and SYGVKD. As DNA, the CDR3 is TGTGCCATCAGTGATCAATGGTTGCAGTATTTT. Translating it yields CAISDQWLQYF.

This chain joins TRBV12-3 or TRBV12-4 and TRBJ1-2; 9 bases line up with TRBD1. V gave up 5 bases and J gave up 8 bases; unmatched junction bases: 3. This CDR3 contains 12 residues. CDR3 residues: CASSTGTGGYTF. CDR3 sequence (DNA): TGTGCCAGCAGTACAGGGACAGGGGGCTACACCTTC.

The chain's CDR3 is CASSLVGGGPSFHNEQFF. CDR3 sequence (DNA): TGTGCCAGCAGCTTAGTTGGGGGAGGCCCCTCTTTCCACAATGAGCAGTTCTTC. The V call is TRBV7-6, the J call TRBJ2-1, with a possible D match to TRBD2 (6 bases). Germline lookup yields CDR1 SGHVS and CDR2 FNYEAQ. The CDR3 extends over 18 amino acids. Trimming removed 1 base at V and 5 bases at J, with 21 bases between. Based on the CDR3 plus reference TRBV7-6 and TRBJ2-1, the full variable domain is GAGVSQSPRYKVTKRGQDVALRCDPISGHVSLYWYRQALGQGPEFLTYFNYEAQQDKSGLPNDRFSAERPEGSISTLTIQRTEQRDSAMYRCASSLVGGGPSFHNEQFFGPGTRLTVL.

The chain combines TRBV7-7 with TRBJ2-2; 7 bases fit TRBD2. The CDR3 has 14 residues. Per the germline V gene, CDR1 is SSHAT and CDR2 is FNYEAQ (reference sequence). J gave up 5 bases and V 5 bases, and 5 bases lay outside the gene matches. In DNA form, the CDR3 reads TGTGCCAGCAGCCCGGGAGGCGGGACCGGGGAGCTGTTTTTT. Translated: CASSPGGGTGELFF. The full variable domain, in which reference TRBV7-7 and TRBJ2-2 provide the parts outside the CDR3, is GAGVSQSPRYKVTKRGQDVTLRCDPISSHATLYWYQQALGQGPEFLTYFNYEAQPDKSGLPSDRFSAERPEGSISTLTIQRTEQRDSAMYRCASSPGGGTGELFFGEGSRLTVL.